This entry lists 23 T cell receptor beta chains sequenced from one sample in a study of post-analysis software for immune sequencing data. Regarding the study as a whole: A few TRBV segments occurring more often in patients than controls included TRBV5-6, TRBV5-1 and TRBV20-1.

Antigen specificity for these receptors is unknown. Unique molecular identifiers featured in each of the TCR beta cDNA libraries. TCRdb reprocessed the PCR reads with MiXCR, giving one entry per CDR3 protein. This table holds hundreds of thousands of distinct CDR3 sequences, around 33% found once. The sample taken for sequencing was blood. The receptors were sampled from a girl aged 10 to 17 with multiple sclerosis.

This chain joins TRBV5-1 and TRBJ2-5; 7 bases are a match to TRBD1. The CDR3 loop spans 16 amino acids. Germline assignment: CDR1 SGHRS and CDR2 YFSETQ. Germline trimming cut 3 bases from V and 1 base from J; bases unmatched to any gene: 9. CDR3: CASSWTPGTAQETQYF. In DNA, the CDR3 is TGCGCCAGCAGCTGGACTCCTGGGACAGCCCAAGAGACCCAGTACTTC.

The CDR3 loop is CASRLGQLNEKLFF. The CDR3 DNA sequence: TGTGCCAGCAGGCTAGGACAGTTAAATGAAAAACTGTTTTTT. The chain employs TRBV6-6 and TRBJ1-4; TRBD1 might be the D (6 bases). Trimming cost V 6 bases and J 5 bases, with 13 bases left between them. The CDR3 spans 14 residues. The germline V gene encodes CDR1 MNHNY and CDR2 SVGAGI (reference sequence).

CDR3 amino acids: CATSREVRENTEAFF. The CDR3 coding sequence is TGTGCCACCAGCAGAGAGGTCAGGGAGAACACTGAAGCTTTCTTT. The rearrangement joins TRBV15 to TRBJ1-1, with a tentative D call TRBD1 (5 bases). This CDR3 has 15 residues. Looked up from germline, CDR1 is LNHNV and CDR2 is YYDKDF (reference sequence). The V gene lost 0 bases and the J gene lost 1 base, with 9 bases spanning the gap.

This clonotype was counted between two and nine times. The rearrangement joins TRBV5-1 to TRBJ2-3; 7 nucleotides match TRBD1. Germline CDR1 reads SGHRS; CDR2 reads YFSETQ. CDR3 length: 15 residues. J lost 3 bases, V lost 3 bases, and 7 bases had no gene match. The chain's CDR3 is CASSSSTGWTDTQYF. The CDR3 bases are TGCGCCAGCAGCTCTTCGACAGGGTGGACAGATACGCAGTATTTT. The full variable domain, with the rest looked up from reference TRBV5-1 and TRBJ2-3, is KAGVTQTPRYLIKTRGQQVTLSCSPISGHRSVSWYQQTPGQGLQFLFEYFSETQRNKGNFPGRFSGRQFSNSRSEMNVSTLELGDSALYLCASSSSTGWTDTQYFGPGTRLTVL.

The CDR3 nucleotides read TGTGCCAGCAGACCACAGGGGGCGGTCACTGAAGCTTTCTTT. Encoded protein: CASRPQGAVTEAFF. V is TRBV12-3 or TRBV12-4 and J is TRBJ1-1, with TRBD1 identical over 9 bases. Trimming at V came to 6 bases and at J to 4 bases, leaving 6 bases not matched to a gene. The length of the CDR3 is 14 residues.

The table lists this clonotype with a few counts. The chain is built from TRBV20-1 and TRBJ1-1, with D possibly TRBD1 on 5 matching bases. The length of the CDR3 is 12 residues. Trimming took off 3 bases at V and 3 bases at J, with 8 bases between the two ends. Germline V lookup: CDR1 DFQATT, CDR2 SNEGSKA (reference sequence). CDR3 nucleotides: TGCAGTGCTAGGGGGGGGGACACTGAAGCTTTCTTT. Protein product: CSARGGDTEAFF.

The V and J genes are TRBV4-3 and TRBJ2-3, with 10 bases that match TRBD2. CDR3 length equals 18 residues. The trim removed 0 bases at V and 2 bases at J, leaving 8 bases unmatched. Germline V gene sequence: CDR1 LGHNA, CDR2 YSLEER. The DNA for the CDR3 is TGCGCCAGCAGCCAAGACTTCGCACTAGCGGGATCCACAGATACGCAGTATTTT. Protein: CASSQDFALAGSTDTQYF.

V usage is TRBV12-3 or TRBV12-4 and J usage is TRBJ2-7; TRBD2 aligns across 7 bases. J gave up 1 base and V 6 bases, and 12 bases lay outside the gene matches. This CDR3 has 16 amino acids. The CDR3: CASSPTRASGSYEQYF. The CDR3 DNA reads as TGTGCCAGCAGCCCCACCAGGGCTAGCGGATCCTACGAGCAGTACTTC.

V and J are TRBV6-5 and TRBJ2-5, with 7 bases aligning to TRBD1. The assigned J gene may be wrong: the sequence end matches TRBJ2-7 better. The CDR3 is made up of 14 amino acids. The germline V gene has CDR1 MNHEY and CDR2 SVGAGI. Written as DNA, the CDR3 is TGTGCCAGCAGTTACGGGACAGACCCTCTCGAGCAGTACTTC. Its protein product is CASSYGTDPLEQYF.

The chain combines TRBV14 with TRBJ2-1; D gene ambiguous. The germline gives CDR1 SGHDN, CDR2 FVKESK. V was cut by 0 bases and J by 8 bases, with 23 bases left in between. This CDR3 has 18 amino acids. This CDR3 reads CASSQDTSLRIPSDEQFF. As DNA, the CDR3 is TGTGCCAGCAGCCAAGATACCTCTCTGCGGATCCCCTCCGATGAGCAGTTCTTC.

The chain uses TRBV7-9 and TRBJ2-5; D is perhaps TRBD2 (5 bases). Between the trimmed V and J ends, which lost 5 bases and 1 base, there was a span of 8 bases. The germline CDR1 and CDR2 sequences are SEHNR and FQNEAQ (reference sequence). The CDR3 is 13 residues long. The CDR3 DNA reads as TGTGCCAGCAGCCCCCGGGGCCAAGAGACCCAGTACTTC. Amino acid sequence: CASSPRGQETQYF.

As for this clonotype: A junction boundary mismatches the germline segment, possibly from a read error. J is TRBJ2-6 and V is TRBV4-1, with D possibly matching TRBD1 (6 bases). Germline V lookup: CDR1 MGHRA, CDR2 YSYEKL. The CDR3 is 17 amino acids. CDR3 residues: CASSQGNRAPGANALTF. The CDR3 nucleotides read TGCGCCAGCAGCCAAGGAAACAGGGCCCCTGGGGCCAACGCCCTGACTTTC.

The gene calls are TRBV6-6 and TRBJ2-5; 7 bases fit TRBD1. The CDR3 contains 15 residues. The V gene end was trimmed by 3 bases and the J gene end by 6 bases; junction bases not matched to a gene: 10. Germline loops: CDR1 MNHNY, CDR2 SVGAGI (reference sequence). The CDR3: CASSYGRGKGKTQYF. The DNA of the CDR3 is TGTGCCAGCAGTTATGGCAGGGGGAAGGGGAAGACCCAGTACTTC.

This clonotype was seen a handful of times. The gene calls are TRBV5-1 and TRBJ2-5; D may be TRBD1 or TRBD2 (6 bases each). Deletions cut 0 bases from V and 0 bases from J, with 9 bases between. Looked up from germline, CDR1 is SGHRS and CDR2 is YFSETQ. The CDR3 has 15 residues. CDR3 protein: CASSLEGGYQETQYF. CDR3 DNA: TGCGCCAGCAGCTTGGAAGGGGGGTACCAAGAGACCCAGTACTTC.

This rearrangement joins TRBV6-5 to TRBJ2-7; 8 positions match TRBD1. This CDR3 is built from 15 residues. Trimming at V came to 7 bases and at J to 2 bases, leaving 10 bases not matched to a gene. Germline lookup yields CDR1 MNHEY and CDR2 SVGAGI. DNA of the CDR3: TGTGCCAGCACCGCCTCCGGGACAGGTCCCTACGAGCAGTACTTC. Translation gives CASTASGTGPYEQYF.

This clonotype showed up just a few times. The chain uses TRBV5-6 and TRBJ2-3; tentatively, D is TRBD1 (5 bases). CDR1 is SGHDT, CDR2 YYEEEE, per germline. CDR3 length equals 14 residues. V was cut by 4 bases and J by 4 bases, with 13 bases left in between. Here the CDR3 reads CASSPTKGADTQYF. The CDR3 DNA follows: TGTGCCAGCAGCCCTACCAAAGGGGCAGATACGCAGTATTTT.

J is TRBJ2-2 and V is TRBV5-1; D is unresolved. The CDR3 consists of 14 residues. V shed 4 bases and J shed 3 bases, with 10 bases lying between them. The V gene's germline CDR1 is SGHRS and CDR2 YFSETQ. The CDR3 sequence: CASSPKDYTGELFF. CDR3 nucleotides: TGCGCCAGCAGCCCAAAAGACTACACCGGGGAGCTGTTTTTT.

This chain links TRBV28 with TRBJ1-2; the match to TRBD1 covers 8 bases. In germline, CDR1 is MDHEN, CDR2 SYDVKM. There are 15 residues in the CDR3. The ends lost 5 bases at V and 6 bases at J; junction bases unmatched: 11. CDR3 bases: TGTGCCAGCAGTCCTATAGAGACAGGGGAGGATGGCTACACCTTC. Its translation is CASSPIETGEDGYTF.

The V and J genes are TRBV2 and TRBJ2-5; maybe TRBD1 (7 bases). Trimming removed 8 bases from V and 5 bases from J, with 12 bases in between. Germline values: CDR1 SNHLY, CDR2 FYNNEI. The CDR3 is made up of 12 amino acids. The CDR3 is CASGGTAETQYF. CDR3 DNA sequence: TGTGCCAGCGGGGGGACAGCTGAGACCCAGTACTTC.

A few counts support this clonotype. The V call is TRBV30, the J call TRBJ1-1, with D unclear. The germline V gene encodes CDR1 GTSNPN and CDR2 SVGIG (reference sequence). The CDR3 has 13 residues. Trimming removed 2 bases from V and 2 bases from J, with 9 bases in between. In nucleotides, the CDR3 is TGTGCCTGGAGTATTGCGGGAAACACTGAAGCTTTCTTT. The encoded protein is CAWSIAGNTEAFF.

The rearrangement uses TRBV12-3 or TRBV12-4 and TRBJ1-4; TRBD1 matches 12 bases. Trimming removed 6 bases from V and 5 bases from J; junction bases left unmatched: 10. CDR3 length: 17 residues. The DNA for the CDR3 is TGTGCCAGCAGCAGGGGACAGGGGGCGATGAGGAATGAAAAACTGTTTTTT. Encoded protein: CASSRGQGAMRNEKLFF.

In this sample, this clonotype turned up a few times. V usage is TRBV10-3 and J usage is TRBJ1-5; 7 nucleotides match TRBD1. The CDR3 runs 16 residues. In germline, CDR1 is ENHRY, CDR2 SYGVKD. The J segment lost 0 bases and the V segment lost 3 bases, leaving 5 bases of the junction unmatched. Here the CDR3 reads CAISDPGQSSNQPQHF. The CDR3 DNA follows: TGTGCCATCAGTGACCCGGGACAGAGTAGCAATCAGCCCCAGCATTTT.

The J gene is TRBJ1-1, the V gene TRBV12-3 or TRBV12-4; no clear D gene. This CDR3 spans 10 amino acids. V shed 6 bases and J shed 5 bases, with 4 bases lying between them. This CDR3 is CASRVTEAFF. For the CDR3, the DNA is TGTGCCAGCAGGGTAACTGAAGCTTTCTTT.